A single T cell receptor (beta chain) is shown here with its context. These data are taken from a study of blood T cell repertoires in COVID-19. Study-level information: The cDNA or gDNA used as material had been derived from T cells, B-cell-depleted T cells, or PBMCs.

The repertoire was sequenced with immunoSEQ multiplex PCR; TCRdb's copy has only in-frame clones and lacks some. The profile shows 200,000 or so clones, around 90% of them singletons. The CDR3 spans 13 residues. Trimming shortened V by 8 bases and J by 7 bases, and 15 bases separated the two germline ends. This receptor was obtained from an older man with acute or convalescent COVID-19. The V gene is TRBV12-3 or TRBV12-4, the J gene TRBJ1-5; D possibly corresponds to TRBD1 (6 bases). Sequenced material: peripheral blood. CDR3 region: CASRKGGGQPQHF. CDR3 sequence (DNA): TGTGCCAGCCGAAAAGGGGGTGGACAGCCCCAGCATTTT.